This T cell receptor beta chain was recovered during a study of response to subunit inactivated influenza vaccine. Germline loops: CDR1 KGHDR, CDR2 SFDVKD. The CDR3 extends over 16 amino acids. V was pared by 4 bases and J by 1 base, with 4 bases of the junction left unmatched. TCRdb re-called the RT-PCR reads with MiXCR, one entry per CDR3 protein. The data show 500,000 or so distinct CDR3 sequences, with approximately 15% seen just once and approximately 3% held by the top ten. Overall study findings and caveats: Authors proposed each seasonal influenza vaccination draws in few new T cells.

This clonotype was found a few times. Antigen: not known. V gene TRBV24-1 combines with J gene TRBJ2-2; 8 bases map to TRBD2. The TCR comes from a man aged 50 to 75 who received an inactivated influenza vaccine. The source material was CD4+ T cells sorted from PBMCs, sampled 23 months after vaccination. DNA of the CDR3: TGTGCCACCAGTGACCCGGGGGGGAGGAACACCGGGGAGCTGTTTTTT. It encodes CATSDPGGRNTGELFF.